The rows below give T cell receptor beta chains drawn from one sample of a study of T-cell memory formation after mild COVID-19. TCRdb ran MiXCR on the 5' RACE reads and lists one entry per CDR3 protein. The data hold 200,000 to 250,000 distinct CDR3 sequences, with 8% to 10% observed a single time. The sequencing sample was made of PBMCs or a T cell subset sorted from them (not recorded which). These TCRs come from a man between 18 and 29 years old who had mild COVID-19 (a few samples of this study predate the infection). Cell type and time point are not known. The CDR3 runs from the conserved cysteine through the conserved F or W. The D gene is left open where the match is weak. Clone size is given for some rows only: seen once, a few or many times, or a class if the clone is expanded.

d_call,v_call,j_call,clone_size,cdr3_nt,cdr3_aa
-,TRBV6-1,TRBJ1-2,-,TGTGCCTCCCAGAGGGGGGGCTACACCTTC,CASQRGGYTF
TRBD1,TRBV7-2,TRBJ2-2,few,TGTGCCAGCAGCTTAGGACAGGGATCCGGGGAGCTGTTTTTT,CASSLGQGSGELFF
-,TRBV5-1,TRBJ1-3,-,TGCGCCAGCAGCTTGGGGTCTGCAGCCCGGGACACCATATATTTT,CASSLGSAARDTIYF
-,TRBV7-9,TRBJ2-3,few,TGTGCCAGCAGCTCCATTCGGGGGCAGGGACCAGATACGCAGTATTTT,CASSSIRGQGPDTQYF
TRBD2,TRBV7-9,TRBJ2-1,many,TGTGCCAGCGGAGGACTAGCGGGGCCCTCGGGTGAGCAGTTCTTC,CASGGLAGPSGEQFF
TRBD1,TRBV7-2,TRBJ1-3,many,TGTGCCAGCAGCTTTACAGGGGACTTTGGAAACACCATATATTTT,CASSFTGDFGNTIYF
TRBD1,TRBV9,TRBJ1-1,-,TGTGCCAGCAGCCTCCTTACAGGGGGCAGGGACACTGAAGCTTTCTTT,CASSLLTGGRDTEAFF
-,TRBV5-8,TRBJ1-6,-,TGTGCCAGCAGCTTGCTTGGGAGGAATTCACCCCTCCACTTT,CASSLLGRNSPLHF
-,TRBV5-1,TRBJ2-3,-,TGCGCCAGCAGCTTGGGGGACACTAGCACAGATACGCAGTATTTT,CASSLGDTSTDTQYF
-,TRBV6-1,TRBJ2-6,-,TGTGCCAGCGTCATCAGAGGCTCTGGGGCCAACGTCCTGACTTTC,CASVIRGSGANVLTF
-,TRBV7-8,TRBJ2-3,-,TGTGCCAGTGGCGCCCTTAAGGGGTTATGGACAGATACGCAGTATTTT,CASGALKGLWTDTQYF
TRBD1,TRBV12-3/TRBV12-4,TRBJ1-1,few,TGTGCCAGCAGTTTAAGGGGGCCAGCTTTCTTT,CASSLRGPAFF
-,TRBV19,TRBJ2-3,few,TGTGCCAGTAGTGGGTCTCGAGGGGCACGGGGAGATACGCAGTATTTT,CASSGSRGARGDTQYF
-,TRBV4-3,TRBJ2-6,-,TGCGCCAGCAGCCAAGATCTTGGGTCTGGGGCCAACGTCCTGACTTTC,CASSQDLGSGANVLTF
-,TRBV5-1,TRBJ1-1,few,TGCGCCAGCAACAGGGATCTGGGGACTGAAGCTTTCTTT,CASNRDLGTEAFF
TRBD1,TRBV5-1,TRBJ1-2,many,TGCGCCAGCAGCTTTATGGACAGGGGGGAGGATGGCTACACCTTC,CASSFMDRGEDGYTF
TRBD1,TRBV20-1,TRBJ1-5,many,TGCAGTGCTAACCGACAGGGGGGAAATCAGCCCCAGCATTTT,CSANRQGGNQPQHF
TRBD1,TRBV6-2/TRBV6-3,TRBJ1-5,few,TGTGCCAGCAGTTACGGGGTACAGGGGGCAGGCCAGCCCCAGCATTTT,CASSYGVQGAGQPQHF
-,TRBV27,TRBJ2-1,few,TGTGCCAGCAGCCTAGCCCCTCCGGGAGATGAGCAGTTCTTC,CASSLAPPGDEQFF
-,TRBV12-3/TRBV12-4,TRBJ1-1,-,TGTGCCAGCAGTTTCCACCTAGGGGGGAACACTGAAGCTTTCTTT,CASSFHLGGNTEAFF
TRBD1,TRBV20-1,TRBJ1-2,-,TGCAGTGCTCGACCGGGACAGGGGGTAGTCGGCGGCTACACCTTC,CSARPGQGVVGGYTF
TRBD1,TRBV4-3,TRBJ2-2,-,TGCGCCAGCAGCCAAGAGAGATTAGGGGGCCAGTTCGCGAACACCGGGGAGCTGTTTTTT,CASSQERLGGQFANTGELFF
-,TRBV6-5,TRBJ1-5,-,TGTGCCAGCAAGGGTAGGGCGGGTCAGCCCCAGCATTTT,CASKGRAGQPQHF
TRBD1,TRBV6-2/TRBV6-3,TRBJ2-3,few,TGTGCCAGCAGTTATGGGACAGTGATGACAGATACGCAGTATTTT,CASSYGTVMTDTQYF
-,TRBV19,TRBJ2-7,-,TGTGCCAGTAGTCCCCTGGGAGAGTACGAGCAGTACTTC,CASSPLGEYEQYF
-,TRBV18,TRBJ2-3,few,TGTGCCAGCTCGGGACGGGACACAGATACGCAGTATTTT,CASSGRDTDTQYF
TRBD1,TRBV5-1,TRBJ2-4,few,TGCGCCAGCAGCCTAATGACAGGGAAGGGCATTCAGTACTTC,CASSLMTGKGIQYF
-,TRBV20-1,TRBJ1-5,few,TGCAGTGCCTTGCCGGGCGGGCACCAGCCCCAGCATTTT,CSALPGGHQPQHF
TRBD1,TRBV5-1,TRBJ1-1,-,TGCGCCAGCAGCTGGCGACAGGGGGTTGAAGCTTTCTTT,CASSWRQGVEAFF
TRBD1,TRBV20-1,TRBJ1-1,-,TGCAGTGCTAGAGCAGGGGGGCCGAACACTGAAGCTTTCTTT,CSARAGGPNTEAFF